This T cell receptor (beta chain) was sequenced during a study of blood T cell repertoires in COVID-19. Study in general: Recovered Cohort 3 donors showed two negative PCRs, clearance, or symptom resolution. T cells, B-cell-depleted T cells, or PBMCs provided the cDNA or gDNA that served as material.

The CDR3 runs 14 residues. Between the trimmed V and J ends, which lost 2 bases and 7 bases, there was a span of 12 bases. CDR1 is SGHTA and CDR2 is FQGNSA in the germline V gene. In the original processing: Cell counts per sample came from amplifying reference gene primers. Here immunoSEQ multiplex PCR was the method, and the copy in TCRdb shows in-frame clones only, minus some. V and J calls and clone size are those listed in that table; D and trimming were worked out from the DNA. The sample includes fewer than 250,000 clones, about nine tenths seen only once; the top ten take 7.2%. Ages ranged from about 18 to 89 years, with residence in 24 US areas.

The origin of this receptor is a man younger than 40 in a cohort exposed to, infected with or recovered from COVID-19 (not recorded which). The chain joins TRBV7-2 to TRBJ1-5; D ambiguous. The sample consisted of PBMCs or T cells enriched from blood (not recorded which). CDR3 DNA sequence: TGTGCCAGCAGCTTATTCGGGATCGAGCAGCCCCAGCATTTT. Its protein is CASSLFGIEQPQHF.